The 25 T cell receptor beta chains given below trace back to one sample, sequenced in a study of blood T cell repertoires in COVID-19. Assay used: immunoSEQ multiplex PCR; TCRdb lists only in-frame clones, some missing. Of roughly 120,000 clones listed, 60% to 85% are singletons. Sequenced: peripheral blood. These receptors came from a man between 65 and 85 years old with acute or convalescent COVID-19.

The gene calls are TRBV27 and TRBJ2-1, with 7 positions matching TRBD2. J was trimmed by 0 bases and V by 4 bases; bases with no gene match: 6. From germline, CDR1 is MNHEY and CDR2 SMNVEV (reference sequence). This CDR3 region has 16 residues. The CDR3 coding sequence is TGTGCCAGCAGTTCAAAAGCGGGGAGCTCCTACAATGAGCAGTTCTTC. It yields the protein CASSSKAGSSYNEQFF.

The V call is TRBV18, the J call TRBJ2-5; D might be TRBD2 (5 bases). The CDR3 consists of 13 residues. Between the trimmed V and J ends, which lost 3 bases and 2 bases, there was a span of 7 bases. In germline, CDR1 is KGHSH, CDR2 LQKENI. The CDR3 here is CASSPEGQETQYF. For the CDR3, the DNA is TGTGCCAGCTCACCTGAGGGTCAAGAGACCCAGTACTTC.

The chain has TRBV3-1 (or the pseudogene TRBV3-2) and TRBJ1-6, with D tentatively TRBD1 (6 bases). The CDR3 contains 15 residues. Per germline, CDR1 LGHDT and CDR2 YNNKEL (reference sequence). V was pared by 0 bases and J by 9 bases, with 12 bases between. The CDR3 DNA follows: TGTGCCAGCAGCCAAGAGCCGGGCAGGGGTTCACCCCTCCACTTT. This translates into CASSQEPGRGSPLHF.

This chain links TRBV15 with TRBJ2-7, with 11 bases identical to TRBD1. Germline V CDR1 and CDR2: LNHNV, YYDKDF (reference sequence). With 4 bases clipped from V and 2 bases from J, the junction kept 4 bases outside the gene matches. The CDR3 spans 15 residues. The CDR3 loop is CATSNPGQGAYEQYF. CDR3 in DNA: TGTGCCACCAGCAATCCGGGACAGGGGGCCTACGAGCAGTACTTC.

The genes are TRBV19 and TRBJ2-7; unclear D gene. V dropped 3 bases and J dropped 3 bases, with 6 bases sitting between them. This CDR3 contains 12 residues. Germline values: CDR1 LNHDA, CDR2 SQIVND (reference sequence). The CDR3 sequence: CASSIPGYEQYF. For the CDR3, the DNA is TGTGCCAGTAGTATCCCCGGCTACGAGCAGTACTTC.

The DNA for the CDR3 is TGTGCCAGCAGCTCCTCGGGACAGGGGATCACAGATACGCAGTATTTT. This translates into CASSSSGQGITDTQYF. The chain couples TRBV13 to TRBJ2-3; 10 bases fit TRBD1. V lost 4 bases and J lost 2; bases outside the gene matches: 6. Germline CDR1 and CDR2: PRHDT and FYEKMQ (reference sequence). This CDR3 contains 16 residues.

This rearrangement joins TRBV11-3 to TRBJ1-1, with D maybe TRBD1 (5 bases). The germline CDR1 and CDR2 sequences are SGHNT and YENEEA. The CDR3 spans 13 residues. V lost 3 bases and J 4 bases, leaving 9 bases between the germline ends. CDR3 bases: TGTGCCAGCAGCTTTAGGCAGGGCACTGAAGCTTTCTTT. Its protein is CASSFRQGTEAFF.

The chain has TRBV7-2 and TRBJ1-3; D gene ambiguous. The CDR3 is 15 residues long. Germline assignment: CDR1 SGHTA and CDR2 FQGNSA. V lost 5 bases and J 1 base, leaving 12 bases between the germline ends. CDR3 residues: CASSPLSMSGNTIYF. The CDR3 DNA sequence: TGTGCCAGCAGCCCCCTGAGCATGTCTGGAAACACCATATATTTT.

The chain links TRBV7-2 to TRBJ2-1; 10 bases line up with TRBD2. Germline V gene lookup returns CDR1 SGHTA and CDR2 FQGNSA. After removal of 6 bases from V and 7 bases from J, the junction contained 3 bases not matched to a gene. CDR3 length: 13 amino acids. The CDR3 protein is CASRTSGWNEQFF. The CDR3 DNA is TGTGCCAGCAGGACTAGCGGGTGGAATGAGCAGTTCTTC.

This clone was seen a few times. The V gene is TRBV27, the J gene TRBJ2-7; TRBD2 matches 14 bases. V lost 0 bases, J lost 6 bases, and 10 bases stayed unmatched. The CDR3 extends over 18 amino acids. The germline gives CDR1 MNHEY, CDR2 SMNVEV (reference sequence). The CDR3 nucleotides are TGTGCCAGCAGTTTATCGAGGTCCGGGACTAGCGGGAGTCGCGAGCAGTACTTC. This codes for CASSLSRSGTSGSREQYF.

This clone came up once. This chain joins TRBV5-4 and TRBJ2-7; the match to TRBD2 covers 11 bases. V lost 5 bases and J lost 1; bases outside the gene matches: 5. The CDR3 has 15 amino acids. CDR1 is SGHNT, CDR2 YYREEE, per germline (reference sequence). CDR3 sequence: CASSSLAGGSYEQYF. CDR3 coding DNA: TGTGCCAGCAGTTCTCTAGCGGGGGGATCCTACGAGCAGTACTTC.

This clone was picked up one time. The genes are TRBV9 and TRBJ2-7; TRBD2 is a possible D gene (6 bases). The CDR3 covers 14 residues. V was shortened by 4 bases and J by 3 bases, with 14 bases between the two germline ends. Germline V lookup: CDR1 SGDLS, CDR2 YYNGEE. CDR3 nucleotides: TGTGCCAGCAGCCCTAGTGTCGGGGGCTACGAGCAGTACTTC. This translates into CASSPSVGGYEQYF.

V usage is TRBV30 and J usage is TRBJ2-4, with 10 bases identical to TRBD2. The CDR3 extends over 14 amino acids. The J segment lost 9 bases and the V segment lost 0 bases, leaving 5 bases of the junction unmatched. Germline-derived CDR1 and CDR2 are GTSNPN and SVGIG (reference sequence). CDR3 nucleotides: TGTGCCTGGAGTGTAGCGGGGGGGCCGAGCATTCAGTACTTC. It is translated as CAWSVAGGPSIQYF.

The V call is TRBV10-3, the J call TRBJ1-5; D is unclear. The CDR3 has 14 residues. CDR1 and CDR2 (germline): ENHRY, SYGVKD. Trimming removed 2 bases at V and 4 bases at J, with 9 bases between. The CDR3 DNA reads TGTGCCATCAGTGAGGGCGGGGTTAATCAGCCCCAGCATTTT. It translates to CAISEGGVNQPQHF.

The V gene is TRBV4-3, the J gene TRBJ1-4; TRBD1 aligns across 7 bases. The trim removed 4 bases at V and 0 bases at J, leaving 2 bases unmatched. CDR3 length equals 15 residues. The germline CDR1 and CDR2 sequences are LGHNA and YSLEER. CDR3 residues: CASSPTGATNEKLFF. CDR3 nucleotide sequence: TGCGCCAGCAGCCCTACAGGGGCAACTAATGAAAAACTGTTTTTT.

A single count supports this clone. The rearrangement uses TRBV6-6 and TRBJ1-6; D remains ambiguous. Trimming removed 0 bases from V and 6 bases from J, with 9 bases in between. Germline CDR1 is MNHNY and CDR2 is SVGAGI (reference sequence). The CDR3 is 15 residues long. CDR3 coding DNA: TGTGCCAGCAGTTACTCGGAGGGTTCTAATTCACCCCTCCACTTT. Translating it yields CASSYSEGSNSPLHF.

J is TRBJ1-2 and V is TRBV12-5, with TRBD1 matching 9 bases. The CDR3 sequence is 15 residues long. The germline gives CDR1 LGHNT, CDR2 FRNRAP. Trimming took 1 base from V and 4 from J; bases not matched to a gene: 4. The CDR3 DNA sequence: TGTGCTAGTGGTTTGGGGGAGACAGGGGGCTATGGCTACACCTTC. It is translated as CASGLGETGGYGYTF.

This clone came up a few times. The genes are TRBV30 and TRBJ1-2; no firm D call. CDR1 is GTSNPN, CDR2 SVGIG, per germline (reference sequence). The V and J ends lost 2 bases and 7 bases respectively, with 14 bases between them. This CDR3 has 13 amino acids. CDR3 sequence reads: CAWSPFATVGYTF. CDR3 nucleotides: TGTGCCTGGAGTCCCTTCGCTACGGTTGGCTACACCTTC.

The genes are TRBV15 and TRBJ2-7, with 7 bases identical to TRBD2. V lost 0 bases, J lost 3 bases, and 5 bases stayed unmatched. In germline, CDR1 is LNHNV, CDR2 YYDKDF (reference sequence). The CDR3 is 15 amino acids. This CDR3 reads CATSRERASGYEQYF. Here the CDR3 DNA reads TGTGCCACCAGCAGAGAGAGGGCTAGCGGCTACGAGCAGTACTTC.

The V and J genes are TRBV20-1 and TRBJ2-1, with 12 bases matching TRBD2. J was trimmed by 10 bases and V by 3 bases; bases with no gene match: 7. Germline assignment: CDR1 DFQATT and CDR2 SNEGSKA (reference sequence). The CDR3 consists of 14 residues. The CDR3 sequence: CSASPSGRAGEQFF. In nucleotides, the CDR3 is TGCAGTGCTAGTCCTAGCGGGAGGGCTGGAGAGCAGTTCTTC.

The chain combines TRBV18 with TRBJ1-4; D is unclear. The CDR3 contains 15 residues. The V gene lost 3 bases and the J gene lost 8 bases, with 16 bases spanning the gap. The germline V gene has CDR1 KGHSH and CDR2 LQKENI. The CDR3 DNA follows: TGTGCCAGCTCACCCGCCAGCCGGTCGGGGGAAAAACTGTTTTTT. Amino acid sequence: CASSPASRSGEKLFF.

The CDR3 DNA follows: TGTGCCAGCAGCGGACTGGGCGGGATCTACAATGAGCAGTTCTTC. This gives the protein CASSGLGGIYNEQFF. This rearrangement joins TRBV11-2 to TRBJ2-1; perhaps TRBD2 as D (6 bases). The CDR3 is made up of 15 amino acids. Germline loops: CDR1 SGHAT, CDR2 FQNNGV. V was clipped by 5 bases and J by 3 bases, with 14 bases between them.

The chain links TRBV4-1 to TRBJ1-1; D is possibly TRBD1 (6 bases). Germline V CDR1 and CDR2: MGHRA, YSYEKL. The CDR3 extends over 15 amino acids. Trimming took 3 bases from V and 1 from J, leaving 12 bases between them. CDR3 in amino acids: CASSHPLGGNTEAFF. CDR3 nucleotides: TGCGCCAGCAGCCATCCCCTAGGGGGGAACACTGAAGCTTTCTTT.

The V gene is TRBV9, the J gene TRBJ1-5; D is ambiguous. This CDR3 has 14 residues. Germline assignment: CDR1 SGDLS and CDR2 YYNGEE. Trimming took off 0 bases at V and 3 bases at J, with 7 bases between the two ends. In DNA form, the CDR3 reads TGTGCCAGCAGCGTAGGAGGGAACAATCAGCCCCAGCATTTT. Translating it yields CASSVGGNNQPQHF.

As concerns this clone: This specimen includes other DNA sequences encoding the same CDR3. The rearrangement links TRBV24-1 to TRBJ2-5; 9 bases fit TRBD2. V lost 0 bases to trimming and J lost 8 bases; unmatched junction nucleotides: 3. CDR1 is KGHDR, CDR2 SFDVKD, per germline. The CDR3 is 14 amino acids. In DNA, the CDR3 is TGTGCCACCAGTGATTTGGCGGGAGGGGAAACCCAGTACTTC. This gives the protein CATSDLAGGETQYF.